Below, one T cell receptor beta chain is given with its context. This sample stems from a study of CD8 T cells in Susac syndrome. cDNA came from about 0.51 to 1 ug RNA primed by random hexamers. MiXCR was run by TCRdb on the immunoSEQ multiplex PCR reads, yielding one entry per CDR3 protein. The sample holds approximately 150,000 distinct CDR3 sequences, roughly 95% seen once. The sample was CD4+ T cells from PBMCs. The clonotype was recovered from a human donor in good health.

The CDR3: CASSPRQGRAEETQYF. The CDR3 DNA reads as TGTGCCAGCAGCCCCCGACAGGGACGAGCGGAGGAGACCCAGTACTTC. V gene TRBV7-6 combines with J gene TRBJ2-5; 7 nucleotides line up with TRBD1. The V gene end was trimmed by 5 bases and the J gene end by 5 bases; junction bases not matched to a gene: 14. The CDR3 consists of 16 residues. Per the germline V gene, CDR1 is SGHVS and CDR2 is FNYEAQ.